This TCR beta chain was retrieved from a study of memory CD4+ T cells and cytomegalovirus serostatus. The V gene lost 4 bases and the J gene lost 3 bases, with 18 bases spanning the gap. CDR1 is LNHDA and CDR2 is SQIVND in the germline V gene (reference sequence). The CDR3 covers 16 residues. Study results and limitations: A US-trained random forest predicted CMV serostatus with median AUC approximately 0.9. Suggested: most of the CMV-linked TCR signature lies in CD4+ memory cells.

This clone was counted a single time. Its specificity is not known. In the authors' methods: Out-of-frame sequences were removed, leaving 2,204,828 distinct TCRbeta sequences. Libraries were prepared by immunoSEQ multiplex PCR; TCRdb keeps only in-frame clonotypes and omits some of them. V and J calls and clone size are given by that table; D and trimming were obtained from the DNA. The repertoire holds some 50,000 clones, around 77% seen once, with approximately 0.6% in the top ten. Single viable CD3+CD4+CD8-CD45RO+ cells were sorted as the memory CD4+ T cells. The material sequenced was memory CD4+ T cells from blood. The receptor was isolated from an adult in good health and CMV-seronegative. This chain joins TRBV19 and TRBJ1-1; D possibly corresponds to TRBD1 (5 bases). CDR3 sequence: CASSNILGTDYTEAFF. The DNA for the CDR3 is TGTGCCAGTAGTAACATTCTGGGGACCGACTACACTGAAGCTTTCTTT.